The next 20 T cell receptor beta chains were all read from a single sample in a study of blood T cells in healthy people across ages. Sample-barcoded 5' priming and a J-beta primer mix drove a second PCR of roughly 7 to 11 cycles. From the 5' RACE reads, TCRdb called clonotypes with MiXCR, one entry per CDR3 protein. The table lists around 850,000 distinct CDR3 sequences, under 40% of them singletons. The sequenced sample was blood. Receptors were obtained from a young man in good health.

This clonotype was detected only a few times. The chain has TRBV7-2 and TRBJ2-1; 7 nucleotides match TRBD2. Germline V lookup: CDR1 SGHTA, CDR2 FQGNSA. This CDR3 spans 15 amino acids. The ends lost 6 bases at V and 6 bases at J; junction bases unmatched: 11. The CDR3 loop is CASRLPLAVANEQFF. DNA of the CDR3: TGTGCCAGCAGACTTCCCCTAGCGGTGGCCAATGAGCAGTTCTTC.

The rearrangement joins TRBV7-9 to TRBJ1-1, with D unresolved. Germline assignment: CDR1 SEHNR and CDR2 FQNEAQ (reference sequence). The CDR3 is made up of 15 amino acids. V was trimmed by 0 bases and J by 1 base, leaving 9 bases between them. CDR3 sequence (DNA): TGTGCCAGCAGCTTAGCGCAAGGGCCGAACACTGAAGCTTTCTTT. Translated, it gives CASSLAQGPNTEAFF.

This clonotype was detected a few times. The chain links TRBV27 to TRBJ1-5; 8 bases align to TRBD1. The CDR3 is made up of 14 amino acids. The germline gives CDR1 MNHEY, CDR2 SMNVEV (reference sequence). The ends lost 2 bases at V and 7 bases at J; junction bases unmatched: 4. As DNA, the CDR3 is TGTGCCAGCAGTTTAAGCAGGGGGCACCAGCCCCAGCATTTT. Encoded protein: CASSLSRGHQPQHF.

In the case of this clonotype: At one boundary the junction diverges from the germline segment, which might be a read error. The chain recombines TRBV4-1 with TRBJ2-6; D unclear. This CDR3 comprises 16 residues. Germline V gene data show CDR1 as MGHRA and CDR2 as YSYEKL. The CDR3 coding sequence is TGCGCCAGTAGCCGAGACGGAAGCTCTGGGGCCAACGTCCTGACTTTC. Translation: CASSRDGSSGANVLTF.

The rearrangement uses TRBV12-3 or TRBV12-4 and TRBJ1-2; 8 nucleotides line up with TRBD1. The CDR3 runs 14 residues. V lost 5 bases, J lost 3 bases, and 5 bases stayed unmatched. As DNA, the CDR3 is TGTGCCAGCAGTAGGGACAGGACTTACTATGGCTACACCTTC. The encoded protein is CASSRDRTYYGYTF.

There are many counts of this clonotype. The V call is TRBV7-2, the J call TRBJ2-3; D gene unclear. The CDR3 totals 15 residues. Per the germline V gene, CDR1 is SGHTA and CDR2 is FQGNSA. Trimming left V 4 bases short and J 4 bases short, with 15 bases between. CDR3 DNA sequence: TGTGCCAGCAGCTCCCAGGCAGGCGTGGCAGATACGCAGTATTTT. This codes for CASSSQAGVADTQYF.

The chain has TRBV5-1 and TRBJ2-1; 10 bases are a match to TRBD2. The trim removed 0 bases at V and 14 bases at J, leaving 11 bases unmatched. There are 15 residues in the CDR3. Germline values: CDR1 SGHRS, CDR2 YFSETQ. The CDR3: CASSLAASGRESEFF. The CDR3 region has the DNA TGCGCCAGCAGCTTGGCGGCTAGCGGGAGAGAGTCAGAGTTCTTC.

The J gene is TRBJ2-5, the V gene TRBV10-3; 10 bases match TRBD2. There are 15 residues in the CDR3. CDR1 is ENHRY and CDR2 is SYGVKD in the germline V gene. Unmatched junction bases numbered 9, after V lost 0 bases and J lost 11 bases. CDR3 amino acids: CAISESAGGDNEQYF. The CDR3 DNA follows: TGTGCCATCAGTGAGTCAGCGGGGGGGGACAATGAGCAGTACTTC.

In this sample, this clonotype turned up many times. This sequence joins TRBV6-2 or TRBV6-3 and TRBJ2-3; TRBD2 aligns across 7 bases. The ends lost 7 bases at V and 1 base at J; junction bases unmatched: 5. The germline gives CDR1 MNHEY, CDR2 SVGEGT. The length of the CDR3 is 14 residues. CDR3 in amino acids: CASKSGDRTDTQYF. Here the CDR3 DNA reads TGTGCCAGCAAAAGCGGGGACCGCACAGATACGCAGTATTTT.

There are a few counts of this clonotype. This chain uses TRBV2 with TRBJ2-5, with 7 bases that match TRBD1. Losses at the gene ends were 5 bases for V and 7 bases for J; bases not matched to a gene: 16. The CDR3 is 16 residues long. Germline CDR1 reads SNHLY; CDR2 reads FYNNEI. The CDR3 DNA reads TGTGCCAGCAGTAAGGACAGGCCTGCGGTGAAGGGGACCCAGTACTTC. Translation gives CASSKDRPAVKGTQYF.

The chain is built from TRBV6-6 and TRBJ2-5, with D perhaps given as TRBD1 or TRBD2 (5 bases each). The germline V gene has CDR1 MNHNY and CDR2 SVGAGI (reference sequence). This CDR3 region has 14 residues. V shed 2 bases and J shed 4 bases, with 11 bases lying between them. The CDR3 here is CASSYVGDRETQYF. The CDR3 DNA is TGTGCCAGCAGTTACGTCGGGGACCGAGAGACCCAGTACTTC.

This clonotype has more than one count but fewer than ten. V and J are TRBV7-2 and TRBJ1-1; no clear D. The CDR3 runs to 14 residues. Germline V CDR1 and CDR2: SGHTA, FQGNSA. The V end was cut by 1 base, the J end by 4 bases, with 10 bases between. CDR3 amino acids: CASSLEGWRTEAFF. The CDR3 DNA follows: TGTGCCAGCAGCTTAGAAGGGTGGCGCACTGAAGCTTTCTTT.

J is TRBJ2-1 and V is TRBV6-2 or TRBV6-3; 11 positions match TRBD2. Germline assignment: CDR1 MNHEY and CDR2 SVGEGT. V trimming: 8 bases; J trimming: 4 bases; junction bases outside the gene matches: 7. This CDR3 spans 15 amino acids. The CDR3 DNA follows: TGTGCCAGCGGCCGTAGCGGGGGGGCTTACAATGAGCAGTTCTTC. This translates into CASGRSGGAYNEQFF.

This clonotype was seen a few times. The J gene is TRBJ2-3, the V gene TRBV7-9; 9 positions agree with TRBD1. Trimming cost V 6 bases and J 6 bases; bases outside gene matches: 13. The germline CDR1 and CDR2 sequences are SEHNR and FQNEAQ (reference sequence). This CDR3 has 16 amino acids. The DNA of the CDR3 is TGTGCCAGCAGTCATCCCGACAGGGGGGCCCGGGATACGCAGTATTTT. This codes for CASSHPDRGARDTQYF.

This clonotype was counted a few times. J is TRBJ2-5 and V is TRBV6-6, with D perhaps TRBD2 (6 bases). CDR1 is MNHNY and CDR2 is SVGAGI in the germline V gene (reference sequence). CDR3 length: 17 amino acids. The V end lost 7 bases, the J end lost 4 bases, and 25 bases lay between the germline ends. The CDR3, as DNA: TGTGCCAGCACAGATTCCCGGTTGGCGGGGAAAGGAGAGACCCAGTACTTC. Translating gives CASTDSRLAGKGETQYF.

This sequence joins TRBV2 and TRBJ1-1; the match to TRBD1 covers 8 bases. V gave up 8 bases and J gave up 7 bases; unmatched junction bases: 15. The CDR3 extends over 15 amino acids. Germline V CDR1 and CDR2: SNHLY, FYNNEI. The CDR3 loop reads CASVLFTPGGHEAFF. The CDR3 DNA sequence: TGTGCCAGCGTTCTCTTTACACCAGGGGGCCATGAAGCTTTCTTT.

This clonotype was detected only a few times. The CDR3 DNA reads as TGTGCCAGCAGGACAACGATTAACAATGAGCAGTTCTTC. It translates to CASRTTINNEQFF. V and J are TRBV28 and TRBJ2-1; D unclear. V gave up 6 bases and J gave up 5 bases, with 11 bases separating them. Germline loops: CDR1 MDHEN, CDR2 SYDVKM. CDR3 length: 13 residues.

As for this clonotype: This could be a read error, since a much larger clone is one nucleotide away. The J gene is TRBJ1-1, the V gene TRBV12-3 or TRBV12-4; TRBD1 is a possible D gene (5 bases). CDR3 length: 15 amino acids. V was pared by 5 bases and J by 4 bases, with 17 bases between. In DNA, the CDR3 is TGTGCCAGCAGTCAAGCCGGGGGAAGAGGCACTGAAGCTTTCTTT. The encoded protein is CASSQAGGRGTEAFF.

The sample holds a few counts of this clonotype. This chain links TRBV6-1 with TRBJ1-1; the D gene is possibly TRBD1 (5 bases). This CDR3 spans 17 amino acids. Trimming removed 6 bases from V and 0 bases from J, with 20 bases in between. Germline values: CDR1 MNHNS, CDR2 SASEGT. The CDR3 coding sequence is TGTGCCAGCAGCCCCTCGGGACGGTCATTGGTGAACACTGAAGCTTTCTTT. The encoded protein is CASSPSGRSLVNTEAFF.

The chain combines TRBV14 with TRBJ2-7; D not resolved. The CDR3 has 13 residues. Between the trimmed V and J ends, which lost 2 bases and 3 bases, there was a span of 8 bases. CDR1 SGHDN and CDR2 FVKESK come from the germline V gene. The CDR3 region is CASSQRKNYEQYF. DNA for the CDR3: TGTGCCAGCAGCCAAAGGAAAAACTACGAGCAGTACTTC.